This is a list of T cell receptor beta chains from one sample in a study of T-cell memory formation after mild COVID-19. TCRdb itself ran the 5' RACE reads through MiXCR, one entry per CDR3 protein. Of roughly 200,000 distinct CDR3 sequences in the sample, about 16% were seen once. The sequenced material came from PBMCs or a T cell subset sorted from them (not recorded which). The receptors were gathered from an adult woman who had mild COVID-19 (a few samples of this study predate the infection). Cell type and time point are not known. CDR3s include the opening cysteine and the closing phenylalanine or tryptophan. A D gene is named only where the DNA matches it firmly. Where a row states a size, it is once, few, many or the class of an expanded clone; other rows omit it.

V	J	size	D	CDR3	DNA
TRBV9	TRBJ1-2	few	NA	CASSPSTGFNYGYTF	TGTGCCAGCAGCCCATCCACAGGGTTTAACTATGGCTACACCTTC
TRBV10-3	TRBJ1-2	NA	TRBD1	CAIGQEGGYTF	TGTGCCATCGGACAGGAAGGTGGCTACACCTTC
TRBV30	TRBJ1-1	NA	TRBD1	CARSRDRGRAFF	TGTGCCCGCTCCCGGGACAGGGGACGGGCTTTCTTT
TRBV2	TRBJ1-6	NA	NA	CASSLVRGSYNSPLHF	TGTGCCAGCAGCCTTGTGAGAGGCTCCTATAATTCACCCCTCCACTTT
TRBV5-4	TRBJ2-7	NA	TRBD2	CASSIGLAGEREQYF	TGTGCCAGCAGCATTGGACTAGCGGGAGAAAGGGAGCAGTACTTC
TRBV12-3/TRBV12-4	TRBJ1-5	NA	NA	CASALRRGNQPQHF	TGTGCCAGCGCCCTTCGTAGGGGCAATCAGCCCCAGCATTTT
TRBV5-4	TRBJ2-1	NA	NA	CASSLEASRTGEQFF	TGTGCCAGCAGCTTAGAAGCATCTCGGACGGGGGAGCAGTTCTTC
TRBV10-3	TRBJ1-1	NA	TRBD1	CAISGTTGMNTEAFF	TGTGCCATCAGTGGCACGACAGGGATGAACACTGAAGCTTTCTTT
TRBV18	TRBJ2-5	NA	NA	CASSRAWESAQYF	TGTGCCAGCTCACGCGCCTGGGAGTCGGCCCAGTACTTC
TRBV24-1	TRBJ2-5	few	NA	CATSDQSTQYF	TGTGCCACCAGTGATCAAAGCACCCAGTACTTC
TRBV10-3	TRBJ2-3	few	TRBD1	CAIMGTGTDTQYF	TGTGCCATCATGGGGACAGGCACAGATACGCAGTATTTT
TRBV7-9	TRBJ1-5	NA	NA	CASSLGGALGQPQHF	TGTGCCAGCAGCTTAGGAGGGGCACTAGGTCAGCCCCAGCATTTT
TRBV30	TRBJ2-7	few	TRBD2	CAWSLGLAATYEQYF	TGTGCCTGGAGTCTGGGACTAGCGGCCACCTACGAGCAGTACTTC
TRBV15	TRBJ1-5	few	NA	CATSPAGNQPQHF	TGTGCCACCAGCCCCGCGGGCAATCAGCCCCAGCATTTT
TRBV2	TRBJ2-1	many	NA	CASKNRAGAVYNEQFF	TGTGCCAGCAAAAACAGGGCGGGGGCGGTCTACAATGAGCAGTTCTTC
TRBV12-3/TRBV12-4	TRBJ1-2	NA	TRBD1	CASSPGTGGGNYGYTF	TGTGCCAGCAGTCCCGGGACAGGGGGGGGTAACTATGGCTACACCTTC
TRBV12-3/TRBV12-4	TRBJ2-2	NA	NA	CASSLVAGIVGELFF	TGTGCCAGCAGTTTAGTCGCAGGGATTGTCGGGGAGCTGTTTTTT
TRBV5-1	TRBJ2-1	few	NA	CASRPGQEWEQFF	TGCGCCAGCAGGCCCGGGCAGGAATGGGAGCAGTTCTTC
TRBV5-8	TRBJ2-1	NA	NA	CASSRTRGAVNEQFF	TGTGCCAGCAGCCGCACTAGGGGAGCGGTCAATGAGCAGTTCTTC
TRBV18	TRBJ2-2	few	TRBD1	CASSPTGQGANTGELFF	TGTGCCAGCTCACCTACGGGACAGGGAGCCAACACCGGGGAGCTGTTTTTT
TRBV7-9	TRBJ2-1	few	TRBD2	CASSHGGAGGNRNEQFF	TGTGCCAGCAGCCATGGGGGCGCGGGAGGGAATCGTAATGAGCAGTTCTTC
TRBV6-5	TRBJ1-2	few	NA	CASSPDGTSRGYTF	TGTGCCAGCAGCCCCGACGGGACGTCTAGGGGCTACACCTTC
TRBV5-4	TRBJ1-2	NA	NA	CASSSIVSGYTF	TGTGCCAGCAGCTCGATCGTCTCCGGCTACACCTTC
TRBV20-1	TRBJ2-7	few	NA	CSAPFTSSYEQYF	TGCAGTGCTCCGTTTACTAGTTCCTACGAGCAGTACTTC
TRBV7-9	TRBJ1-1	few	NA	CASTRDLNTEAFF	TGTGCCAGCACACGGGATCTAAACACTGAAGCTTTCTTT
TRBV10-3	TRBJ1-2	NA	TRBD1	CAIGQGAAGYTF	TGTGCCATCGGACAGGGGGCAGCAGGCTACACCTTC
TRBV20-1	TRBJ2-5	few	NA	CSAPGRAGETQYF	TGCAGTGCCCCAGGACGGGCCGGGGAGACCCAGTACTTC
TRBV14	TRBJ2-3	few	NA	CASSQDPQRRTDTQYF	TGTGCCAGCAGCCAAGATCCCCAAAGGCGCACAGATACGCAGTATTTT
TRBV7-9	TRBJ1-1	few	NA	CASSLAGGHTEAFF	TGTGCCAGCAGCTTAGCGGGGGGGCACACTGAAGCTTTCTTT
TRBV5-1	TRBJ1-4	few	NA	CASSLSSATNEKLFF	TGCGCCAGCAGCTTATCGAGTGCAACTAATGAAAAACTGTTTTTT
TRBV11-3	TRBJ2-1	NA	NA	CASSLVRGSPYNEQFF	TGTGCCAGCAGCTTAGTTCGAGGGAGCCCCTACAATGAGCAGTTCTTC
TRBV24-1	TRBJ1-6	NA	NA	CATRRTRGLGLHF	TGTGCCACCAGGAGGACTCGGGGGCTGGGGCTCCACTTT
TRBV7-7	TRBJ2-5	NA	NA	CASSLSVRQETQYF	TGTGCTAGCAGCTTATCAGTCCGCCAAGAGACCCAGTACTTC
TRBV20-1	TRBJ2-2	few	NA	CSARPFDRAGELFF	TGCAGTGCTAGACCCTTCGATAGGGCCGGGGAGCTGTTTTTT
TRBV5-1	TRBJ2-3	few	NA	CASQTGDTQYF	TGCGCCAGTCAGACGGGAGATACGCAGTATTTT
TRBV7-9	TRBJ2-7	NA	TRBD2	CASSLGTSAPIYEQYF	TGTGCCAGCAGCTTAGGGACTAGCGCGCCCATCTACGAGCAGTACTTC
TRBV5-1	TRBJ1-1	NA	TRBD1	CASSWGTGGTEAFF	TGCGCCAGCAGCTGGGGGACAGGGGGCACTGAAGCTTTCTTT
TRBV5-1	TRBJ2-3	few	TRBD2	CASRGQAGEADTQYF	TGCGCCAGCAGAGGCCAAGCGGGGGAGGCAGATACGCAGTATTTT
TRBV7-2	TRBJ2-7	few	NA	CASSARQPYEQYF	TGTGCCAGCAGCGCGCGACAGCCCTACGAGCAGTACTTC
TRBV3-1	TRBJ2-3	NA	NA	CASSGHLRDTDTQYF	TGTGCCAGCAGCGGCCATCTGCGAGACACAGATACGCAGTATTTT
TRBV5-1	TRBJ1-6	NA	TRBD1	CASSPTTGVNNSPLHF	TGCGCCAGCAGCCCTACTACAGGGGTCAATAATTCACCCCTCCACTTT
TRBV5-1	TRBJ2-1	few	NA	CASRIVRGNEQFF	TGCGCCAGCCGGATCGTCAGGGGCAATGAGCAGTTCTTC
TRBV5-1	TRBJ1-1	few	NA	CASSFDKRAEAFF	TGCGCCAGCAGCTTCGATAAGCGGGCAGAAGCTTTCTTT
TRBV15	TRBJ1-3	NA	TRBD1	CATSSPGQEGGNTIYF	TGTGCCACCAGCAGCCCGGGACAGGAAGGTGGAAACACCATATATTTT
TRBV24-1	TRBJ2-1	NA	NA	CATSATGPTPYNEQFF	TGTGCCACCAGTGCAACCGGCCCCACCCCTTACAATGAGCAGTTCTTC
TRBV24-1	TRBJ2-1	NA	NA	CATSDLLKTGSEQFF	TGTGCCACCAGTGATTTGCTCAAAACAGGGAGCGAGCAGTTCTTC
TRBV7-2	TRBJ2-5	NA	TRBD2	CASSPAGRQETQYF	TGTGCCAGCAGCCCAGCGGGGCGTCAAGAGACCCAGTACTTC
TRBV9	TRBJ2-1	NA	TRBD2	CASSPGGVGGGYNEQFF	TGTGCCAGCAGCCCCGGAGGAGTCGGCGGGGGGTACAATGAGCAGTTCTTC
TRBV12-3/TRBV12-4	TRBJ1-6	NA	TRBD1	CASSYSTGANSPLHF	TGTGCCAGCAGTTACTCGACAGGGGCAAATTCACCCCTCCACTTT
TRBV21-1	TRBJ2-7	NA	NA	CASSKEGGRSYEQYF	TGTGCCAGCAGCAAAGAGGGCGGGCGCTCCTACGAGCAGTACTTC
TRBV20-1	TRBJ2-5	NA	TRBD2	CSAKGTSGNQETQYF	TGCAGTGCAAAAGGGACTAGCGGGAACCAAGAGACCCAGTACTTC
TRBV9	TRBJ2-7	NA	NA	CASSAGGQYGNEQYF	TGTGCCAGCAGCGCCGGGGGACAGTATGGGAACGAGCAGTACTTC
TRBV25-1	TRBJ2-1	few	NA	CASSDVVGGGAGGYNEQFF	TGTGCCAGCAGTGATGTTGTAGGGGGAGGTGCTGGGGGTTACAATGAGCAGTTCTTC
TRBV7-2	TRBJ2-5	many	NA	CASSLALVAHQETQYF	TGTGCCAGCAGCTTAGCCCTCGTGGCTCACCAAGAGACCCAGTACTTC
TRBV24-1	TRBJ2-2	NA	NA	CATSWGIKGELFF	TGTGCCACCAGTTGGGGGATAAAGGGGGAGCTGTTTTTT
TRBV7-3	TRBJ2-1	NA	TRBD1	CASSLQTGGSDEQFF	TGTGCCAGCAGCTTACAGACAGGGGGTTCAGATGAGCAGTTCTTC
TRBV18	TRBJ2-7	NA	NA	CASSPRGDDEQYF	TGTGCCAGCTCACCCCGCGGGGACGACGAGCAGTACTTC
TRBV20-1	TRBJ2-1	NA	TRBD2	CSAHGTSGSIYNEQFF	TGCAGTGCCCACGGGACTAGCGGGAGTATTTACAATGAGCAGTTCTTC
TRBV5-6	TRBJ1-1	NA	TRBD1	CASSGIRDRGAVPFF	TGTGCCAGCAGCGGGATTCGGGACAGGGGGGCGGTCCCTTTCTTT
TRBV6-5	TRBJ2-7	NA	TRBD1	CASSYGDRVLEQYF	TGTGCCAGCAGTTACGGGGACAGGGTCCTCGAGCAGTACTTC